The clone carrying this T cell receptor (beta chain) was picked up many times. Its antigen remains unknown. This entry comes from a study of human T cells and chemical hapten exposure. General study points: No change in TCRs above 1 in 1000 frequency was produced by DPC sensitization.

For the library, individual cDNA molecules each received unique molecular identifiers. Original data processing: A per-sample median of around 88,000 TCRs was observed, with counts ranging from roughly 23,224 to 700,000. TCRdb ran MiXCR on the RACE reads and lists one entry per CDR3 protein. The V and J calls and clone size come from TCRdb's table, not from the authors' own analysis. The data hold tens of thousands of distinct CDR3 sequences, with 10% observed a single time. Time point here: patch test 2, 6 weeks after DPC sensitization. Treatment in this sample: therapeutic diphenylcyclopropenone sensitization with weekly scalp DPC. Non-pregnant alopecia patients aged 18 to 70, suitable for DPC therapy. Trimming pared 3 bases from V and 2 bases from J, leaving 15 bases between. This CDR3 has 16 amino acids. CDR1 SGHRS and CDR2 YFSETQ come from the germline V gene.

This sequence joins TRBV5-1 and TRBJ1-3; TRBD1 is a possible D gene (6 bases). The source of this sequence is a woman aged 45-65 years with alopecia areata. Some clones in this sample may be carry-over from other donors' samples. The sample in question was whole blood, obtained in connection with sensitization to the hapten diphenylcyclopropenone (DPC). The CDR3 nucleotides are TGCGCCAGCAGCTGGACAACAGGGCAGGCTGGAAACACCATATATTTT. Translation: CASSWTTGQAGNTIYF.